Following are 19 T cell receptor beta chains from one sample sequenced in a study of blood T cell repertoires in COVID-19. Data came from immunoSEQ multiplex PCR; TCRdb stores just in-frame clones and leaves some out. Here the sample spans some 62,000 clones, more than 80% being singletons. Material for sequencing was peripheral blood. The receptors derive from an older woman with COVID-19, enrolled during active disease.

The chain links TRBV7-9 to TRBJ2-3, with a tentative D call TRBD1 (5 bases). In germline, CDR1 is SEHNR, CDR2 FQNEAQ (reference sequence). CDR3 length equals 12 residues. The V end was cut by 6 bases, the J end by 5 bases, with 9 bases between. The CDR3 sequence is CASSSQEDTQYF. The CDR3 DNA is TGTGCCAGCAGTTCACAGGAAGATACGCAGTATTTT. Using reference TRBV7-9 and TRBJ2-3 for the parts outside the CDR3, the full variable domain is DTGVSQNPRHKITKRGQNVTFRCDPISEHNRLYWYRQTLGQGPEFLTYFQNEAQLEKSRLLSDRFSAERPKGSFSTLEIQRTEQGDSAMYLCASSSQEDTQYFGPGTRLTVL.

Here the CDR3 DNA reads TGTGCCAGCAGCTTGGAGAATCGACCGGGTTTCGAAGCTTTCTTT. As protein: CASSLENRPGFEAFF. The rearrangement links TRBV7-6 to TRBJ1-1, with unresolved D. CDR3 length: 15 amino acids. V shed 3 bases and J shed 8 bases, with 19 bases lying between them. Per germline, CDR1 SGHVS and CDR2 FNYEAQ. Full variable domain (outside the CDR3, taken from reference TRBV7-6 and TRBJ1-1): GAGVSQSPRYKVTKRGQDVALRCDPISGHVSLYWYRQALGQGPEFLTYFNYEAQQDKSGLPNDRFSAERPEGSISTLTIQRTEQRDSAMYRCASSLENRPGFEAFFGQGTRLTVV.

J is TRBJ1-4 and V is TRBV2; D is unresolved. Deletions cut 0 bases from V and 12 bases from J, with 8 bases between. The length of the CDR3 is 12 residues. Germline loops: CDR1 SNHLY, CDR2 FYNNEI. CDR3 residues: CASSEASVELFF. DNA for the CDR3: TGTGCCAGCAGTGAAGCTTCAGTGGAACTGTTTTTT.

The V call is TRBV29-1, the J call TRBJ2-1; 10 positions match TRBD2. This CDR3 is 16 amino acids long. The germline gives CDR1 SQVTM, CDR2 ANQGSEA. The V gene end was trimmed by 0 bases and the J gene end by 7 bases; junction bases not matched to a gene: 9. The CDR3 DNA sequence: TGCAGCGTTGAAGAAGCCAAACTAGCGGGAAGGAATGAGCAGTTCTTC. Protein: CSVEEAKLAGRNEQFF.

In DNA form, the CDR3 reads TGTGCCACCAGCAGAGACCCGCGACAGGGCACAGATACGCAGTATTTT. It translates to CATSRDPRQGTDTQYF. The rearrangement links TRBV15 to TRBJ2-3; D possibly corresponds to TRBD1 (6 bases). The CDR3 has 16 amino acids. V shed 0 bases and J shed 1 base, with 11 bases lying between them. Germline V lookup: CDR1 LNHNV, CDR2 YYDKDF (reference sequence).

This clone was counted a single time. The chain combines TRBV30 with TRBJ1-3; D is unresolved. Germline CDR1 GTSNPN, CDR2 SVGIG (reference sequence). The V end was cut by 3 bases, the J end by 3 bases, with 9 bases between. This CDR3 region has 13 residues. CDR3 amino acids: CAWSSTGGNTIYF. CDR3 DNA: TGTGCCTGGAGCTCGACTGGTGGAAACACCATATATTTT. The full variable domain, completed using reference TRBV30 and TRBJ1-3, is SQTIHQWPATLVQPVGSPLSLECTVEGTSNPNLYWYRQAAGRGLQLLFYSVGIGQISSEVPQNLSASRPQDRQFILSSKKLLLSDSGFYLCAWSSTGGNTIYFGEGSWLTVV.

The chain uses TRBV9 and TRBJ1-1, with TRBD1 as a possible D gene (6 bases). V was trimmed by 7 bases and J by 4 bases, leaving 17 bases between them. The CDR3 spans 14 residues. CDR1 SGDLS and CDR2 YYNGEE come from the germline V gene. CDR3 sequence: CASLGGGTGTEAFF. In DNA, the CDR3 is TGTGCCAGCCTCGGGGGGGGCACGGGCACTGAAGCTTTCTTT.

This chain joins TRBV30 and TRBJ2-1; 9 bases line up with TRBD2. Germline CDR1 and CDR2: GTSNPN and SVGIG (reference sequence). J gave up 4 bases and V 2 bases, and 3 bases lay outside the gene matches. There are 14 residues in the CDR3. The CDR3 coding sequence is TGTGCCTGGAGTCCGGGACTAGCTTACAATGAGCAGTTCTTC. Translating gives CAWSPGLAYNEQFF.

The chain carries TRBV6-6 and TRBJ2-7; 8 positions agree with TRBD2. Germline loops: CDR1 MNHNY, CDR2 SVGAGI (reference sequence). The trim removed 5 bases at V and 3 bases at J, leaving 15 bases unmatched. The CDR3 has 17 amino acids. CDR3 sequence (DNA): TGTGCCAGCAGTCCTCTAGGAGCGGGAGTTCAATACTACGAGCAGTACTTC. Translation gives CASSPLGAGVQYYEQYF.

The chain employs TRBV30 and TRBJ1-2; possibly TRBD1 for D (5 bases). Trimming took 3 bases from V and 8 from J, leaving 13 bases between them. The CDR3 loop spans 12 amino acids. The germline V gene encodes CDR1 GTSNPN and CDR2 SVGIG (reference sequence). CDR3 nucleotides: TGTGCCTGGAGGGCCCAGGGAGGAGGCTACACCTTC. Its translation: CAWRAQGGGYTF. Full variable domain (remainder filled in from reference TRBV30 and TRBJ1-2): SQTIHQWPATLVQPVGSPLSLECTVEGTSNPNLYWYRQAAGRGLQLLFYSVGIGQISSEVPQNLSASRPQDRQFILSSKKLLLSDSGFYLCAWRAQGGGYTFGSGTRLTVV.

The chain employs TRBV19 and TRBJ1-2; 7 bases are a match to TRBD1. This CDR3 has 15 residues. The ends lost 1 base at V and 0 bases at J; junction bases unmatched: 2. In germline, CDR1 is LNHDA, CDR2 SQIVND (reference sequence). The DNA of the CDR3 is TGTGCCAGTAGTATAGCGGGACAGACTAACTATGGCTACACCTTC. It is translated as CASSIAGQTNYGYTF.

CDR3 sequence reads: CASSLRGQPNEKLFF. The CDR3, as DNA: TGTGCCAGCAGCTTACGGGGACAGCCTAATGAAAAACTGTTTTTT. This chain connects TRBV7-2 to TRBJ1-4, with 7 bases that match TRBD1. Per germline, CDR1 SGHTA and CDR2 FQGNSA. The CDR3 totals 15 residues. V dropped 2 bases and J dropped 3; count of bases not matched to a gene: 3.

This clone was detected only a few times. V and J are TRBV6-6 and TRBJ1-6, with D perhaps TRBD1 (6 bases). Trimming removed 2 bases from V and 7 bases from J, with 15 bases in between. Per germline, CDR1 MNHNY and CDR2 SVGAGI (reference sequence). The CDR3 sequence is 16 residues long. CDR3: CASSYLRGAGNSPLHF. Written as DNA, the CDR3 is TGTGCCAGCAGTTACCTCCGGGGGGCTGGAAATTCACCCCTCCACTTT.

The chain employs TRBV5-8 and TRBJ2-2; 9 bases line up with TRBD2. V gave up 4 bases and J gave up 1 base; unmatched junction bases: 5. The CDR3 spans 16 residues. Germline CDR1 reads SGHTS; CDR2 reads YDEGEE. CDR3 residues: CASSLPTSGNTGELFF. The CDR3 DNA sequence: TGTGCCAGCAGCCTCCCGACTAGCGGGAACACCGGGGAGCTGTTTTTT.

The V gene is TRBV5-1, the J gene TRBJ2-7; 9 bases agree with TRBD1. The V gene end was trimmed by 4 bases and the J gene end by 5 bases; junction bases not matched to a gene: 10. There are 15 residues in the CDR3. The germline V gene encodes CDR1 SGHRS and CDR2 YFSETQ. CDR3: CASSTTGQGRNEQYF. For the CDR3, the DNA is TGCGCCAGCAGCACCACGGGACAGGGACGCAACGAGCAGTACTTC. The full variable domain, in which reference TRBV5-1 and TRBJ2-7 provide the parts outside the CDR3, is KAGVTQTPRYLIKTRGQQVTLSCSPISGHRSVSWYQQTPGQGLQFLFEYFSETQRNKGNFPGRFSGRQFSNSRSEMNVSTLELGDSALYLCASSTTGQGRNEQYFGPGTRLTVT.

Ten or more counts support this clone. V gene TRBV28 combines with J gene TRBJ1-4; D call uncertain. V lost 3 bases to trimming and J lost 4 bases, with 15 bases between them. The CDR3 totals 16 residues. Germline lookup yields CDR1 MDHEN and CDR2 SYDVKM. CDR3 nucleotides: TGTGCCAGCAGTTTGGAAGTGGCTGGAGGTAATGAAAAACTGTTTTTT. Residues: CASSLEVAGGNEKLFF.

The chain recombines TRBV10-2 with TRBJ1-6, with D possibly matching TRBD1 (5 bases). Trimming took off 6 bases at V and 8 bases at J, with 11 bases between the two ends. Germline loops: CDR1 WSHSY, CDR2 SAAADI. CDR3 length: 13 residues. DNA for the CDR3: TGCGCCAGCAGAAGGGGAACAGATTCACCCCTCCACTTT. Translated: CASRRGTDSPLHF.

V is TRBV19 and J is TRBJ2-7; 9 bases line up with TRBD1. V shed 2 bases and J 6 bases; nucleotides not matched to a gene: 8. Germline V CDR1 and CDR2: LNHDA, SQIVND (reference sequence). This CDR3 is 15 amino acids long. DNA for the CDR3: TGTGCCAGTAGTATATCCTCCACAGGGGGCGGCGAGCAGTACTTC. It yields the protein CASSISSTGGGEQYF. Drawing the rest from reference TRBV19 and TRBJ2-7, the complete variable domain is DGGITQSPKYLFRKEGQNVTLSCEQNLNHDAMYWYRQDPGQGLRLIYYSQIVNDFQKGDIAEGYSVSREKKESFPLTVTSAQKNPTAFYLCASSISSTGGGEQYFGPGTRLTVT.

This sequence joins TRBV19 and TRBJ2-5; 7 nucleotides line up with TRBD1. Unmatched junction bases numbered 5, after V lost 1 base and J lost 0 bases. The CDR3 covers 16 residues. CDR1 is LNHDA and CDR2 is SQIVND in the germline V gene (reference sequence). The DNA of the CDR3 is TGTGCCAGTAGTATAGCAGCGACAGGGAACCAAGAGACCCAGTACTTC. Translation gives CASSIAATGNQETQYF.